This TCR beta chain appears in the sequencing data of a study of PD-1 blockade in classical Hodgkin lymphoma. V lost 2 bases, J lost 4 bases, and 14 bases lay in between. The CDR3 loop spans 15 amino acids. General study points: Prior therapy or disease activity may underlie the repertoire differences, whose causes remain undefined. The diversity seen at baseline in complete responders resembled that of newly diagnosed patients. TCR diversity at baseline was reported to be reduced in newly diagnosed patients relative to healthy donors.

Regarding this clone: Its antigen is not identified.

Clones were sequenced by immunoSEQ multiplex PCR, and TCRdb holds only the in-frame ones, with some missing. Among 20,000 to 25,000 clones listed, 60% to 80% were seen once. Time point: cycle 4 day 1 (C4D1), after about 6 weeks of nivolumab. All trial patients relapsed after autologous stem cell transplantation. J is TRBJ1-2 and V is TRBV23-1; no clear D gene. TRBV23-1 is an ORF; its function is uncertain. This sequence was found in a human donor with classical Hodgkin lymphoma. The input for sequencing was peripheral blood mononuclear cells (PBMCs), taken before the fourth cycle of nivolumab. CDR3 amino acids: CASSQASPGGYGYTF. In DNA form, the CDR3 reads TGCGCCAGCAGTCAAGCTTCCCCCGGCGGCTATGGCTACACCTTC.